This T cell receptor (beta chain) was captured by sequencing in a study of cytomegalovirus exposure and HLA in healthy donors. Points from the study as a whole: In presence/absence analyses, roughly uniform sequencing depth across donors was assumed. In a later analysis, HLA-associated TCR beta chains were more clonally expanded than equally common others.

On this clone itself: The antigen is undetermined.

The PCR made use of 60 Vbeta and 13 Jbeta primers. Assay used: immunoSEQ multiplex PCR; TCRdb lists only in-frame clones, some missing. The data hold more than 95,000 clones, with 65% to 75% observed a single time. The clonotype was recovered from a female donor in good health and CMV-seropositive. The source material was PBMCs.

DNA for the CDR3: TGTGCCAGCAAAGGGGGTAGGAACACTGAAGCTTTCTTT. This codes for CASKGGRNTEAFF. This rearrangement joins TRBV2 to TRBJ1-1; D is possibly TRBD1 (6 bases). V was pared by 7 bases and J by 1 base, with 10 bases between. This CDR3 is 13 amino acids long. CDR1 is SNHLY, CDR2 FYNNEI, per germline.